This TCR beta chain was captured by sequencing in a study of T cell repertoires in cytomegalovirus infection (dated by TCRdb to the late 2010s). Concerning the study at large: Donor HLA type was relevant to the analysis, because carriage of CMV infection together with the matching HLA type was indicated by public TCR beta signatures.

Sequencing instrument: Illumina HiSeq 1500. TCRdb's own reprocessing of the public reads used fastp at Q25 and MiXCR and kept productive beta chains. Rows merge per CDR3 protein into single entries with the most common DNA and genes. A total of 250,000 to 300,000 distinct CDR3 sequences appear in this sample, about 23% of them only once. The ten largest account for more than 11% of the sample. The paper's findings and limits, for the study overall: The ex vivo response was dominated by HLA-C-restricted CMV-specific TCR beta clonotypes, and the single most frequent clonotype in two of eight donors was supplied by these HLA-C-restricted clonotypes. In both this cohort and an independent roughly 330-donor cohort, the cumulative frequency of public TCR beta family members distinguished carriers of CMV infection plus the relevant HLA type.

With regard to this clonotype: What this receptor recognizes is not known. No much larger clone is present one base from it, and per-base qualities are unavailable.

Trimming takes 4 bases from V and 6 bases from J, and the germline ends sit 9 bases apart. CDR1 is given as MDHEN and CDR2 as SYDVKM, both from the germline V gene. Taken from cysteine to phenylalanine, the CDR3 has 12 residues. Just CDR3 DNA is preserved here, 36 bases in frame from base 1. The material sequenced was PBMCs. The V and J genes are TRBV28 and TRBJ1-2, with the identity of the D gene unclear. This TCR was sampled from a human donor in good health (CMV status not recorded). Some clones in this sample may be carry-over from other donors' samples. CDR3 loop: CASSSNSDGYTF. The bases are TGTGCCAGCAGTTCCAACAGCGATGGCTACACCTTC.